This TCR beta chain was profiled in a study of blood T cell repertoires in COVID-19. Whole-study context: Sample material is recorded as cDNA or gDNA derived from T cells, B-cell-depleted T cells, or PBMCs.

V dropped 6 bases and J dropped 9; count of bases not matched to a gene: 10. This CDR3 is 14 amino acids long. From germline, CDR1 is SGHTA and CDR2 FQGNSA. Original analysis: From reference gene primer amplification, estimates of nucleated cell counts were derived. Produced via immunoSEQ multiplex PCR; TCRdb's table is partial and in-frame only. Clone size and V and J calls were adopted from that table, with D and trimming inferred from the DNA. The data hold 70,000 to 100,000 clones, with 70% to 90% observed a single time. The chain joins TRBV7-2 to TRBJ1-1; 10 bases are a match to TRBD1. This receptor was obtained from an elderly man with active or convalescent COVID-19. Material for sequencing was peripheral blood. CDR3 sequence (DNA): TGTGCCAGCAGGCTTAGTGGGACAGGGGATAAAGCTTTCTTT. It codes for CASRLSGTGDKAFF.